This T cell receptor beta chain was recorded in a study of blood T cell repertoires in COVID-19 (dated by TCRdb to about 2020). Regarding the research as a whole: Samples from collaborators originated in the United States, Italy and Spain and spanned both the acute and convalescent phases of COVID-19. The prospective study material was composed of cDNA or gDNA derived from T cells, B-cell-depleted T cells, or PBMCs. Deeply sampled blood TCRbeta repertoires from subjects exposed to, actively infected with, or recovered from COVID-19 were included in the dataset. The repertoires were released in a freely available public database meant as a resource for research on the immune response to SARS-CoV-2. Samples came from the ongoing ImmuneRACE study (first 160 participants) plus 1,254 subjects from 6 global collaborators. Sample metadata almost always included a de-identified subject ID, COVID-19 status, age in years and sex. Where available, HLA class I and class II types were taken from metadata supplied by the sample provider and were not determined by assay-based typing. On the study overall, not on this receptor specifically: The quantity of clinical and demographic metadata differed by source and by participant and was supplied without curation.

A word on this clone: Its specific antigen is unknown. No base qualities exist here, and no much larger clone lies one base off it.

The collaborating institutions used their own protocols to collect whole blood in K2EDTA tubes. For TCRbeta analysis, collaborator samples were shipped as frozen whole blood, as isolated PBMCs, or as DNA extracted from either sample type. TCRbeta CDR3 regions were amplified from genomic DNA by means of the immunoSEQ Assay, a bias-controlled multiplex PCR. The published analysis was carried out like this. The number of nucleated cells in each sample was estimated from the amplification of reference gene primers within the assay. To quantify the absolute abundance of each unique TCRbeta CDR3 rearrangement, sequence reads were collapsed and filtered. For each sample, productive Simpson clonality was calculated as the square root of Simpson's diversity index across productive rearrangements. As stored in TCRdb, this immuneACCESS dataset retains in-frame rearrangements with V and J assigned. A fraction of the clones does not appear; measured against another copy, unresolved V genes explain less than half of the discrepancy, and the remainder lacks a known reason. The D gene and trimming were derived from the DNA, and the V and J assignments and clone size from that table. The sample table lists around 74,000 clones, around 90% of them with a count of one. Together, the top ten hold approximately 8% of the sample.

A distance of 14 bases separates the germline ends of V and J, which lose 2 bases and 3 bases respectively. Via the germline V gene, CDR1 is SGHTA and CDR2 FQGNSA. CDR3 length: 17 amino acids, cysteine to phenylalanine. This entry keeps only the CDR3 DNA: 51 bases, framed from base 1. Sequenced input: peripheral blood. This receptor was obtained from a man aged 25-40 years with acute or convalescent COVID-19. The rearrangement combines TRBV7-2 with TRBJ2-6; matching of 5 bases hints at TRBD1 as the D gene. This receptor has the CDR3 CASSLSQGLFGANVLTF. The sequence in DNA is TGTGCCAGCAGCTTATCCCAGGGCTTATTTGGGGCCAACGTCCTGACTTTC.